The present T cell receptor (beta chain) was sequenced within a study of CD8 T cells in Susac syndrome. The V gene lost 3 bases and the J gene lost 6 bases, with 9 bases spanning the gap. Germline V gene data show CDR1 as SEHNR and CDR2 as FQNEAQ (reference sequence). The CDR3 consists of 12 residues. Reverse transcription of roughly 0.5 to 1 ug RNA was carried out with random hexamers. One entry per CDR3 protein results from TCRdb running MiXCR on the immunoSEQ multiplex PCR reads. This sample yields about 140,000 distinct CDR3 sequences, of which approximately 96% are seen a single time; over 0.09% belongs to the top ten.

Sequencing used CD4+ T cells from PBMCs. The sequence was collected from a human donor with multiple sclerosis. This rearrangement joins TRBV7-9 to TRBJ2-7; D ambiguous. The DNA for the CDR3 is TGTGCCAGCAGCTTCTCGCTTTCCGAGCAGTACTTC. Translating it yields CASSFSLSEQYF.